Listed below are T cell receptor beta chains from one sample, sequenced in a study of CD8+ T cells in alopecia areata. Method: immunoSEQ multiplex PCR; TCRdb's copy keeps in-frame clones and lacks some. The sample gives 150,000 or so clones, about 87% of which show up once; roughly 16% is in the top ten. The specimen was CD8+ T cells sorted from blood, collected at week 0. These receptors originate from a human donor with alopecia areata. The conserved cysteine and the conserved F or W are not part of the CDR3 here.

V: TRBV27
J: TRBJ1-2
CDR3: ASRSYGYT

V: TRBV29-1
J: TRBJ1-1
CDR3: SVELDREAF

V: TRBV27
J: TRBJ2-5
CDR3: ASSRRSGAETQY

V: TRBV29-1
J: TRBJ1-2
CDR3: SAGGAERGDGYT

V: TRBV9
J: TRBJ2-7
CDR3: ASSVEGTSGNEQY

V: TRBV7-8
J: TRBJ2-7
CDR3: ASSLAAYEQY

V: TRBV27
J: TRBJ2-1
CDR3: ASSPVAGGPGHNEQF

V: TRBV30
J: TRBJ2-7
CDR3: AWGSRGVRNEQY

V: TRBV15
J: TRBJ1-1
CDR3: ATSRDWRGSNTEAF

V: TRBV5-1
J: TRBJ1-1
CDR3: ASSFGETGEAF

V: TRBV29-1
J: TRBJ2-1
CDR3: SVRDYNEQF